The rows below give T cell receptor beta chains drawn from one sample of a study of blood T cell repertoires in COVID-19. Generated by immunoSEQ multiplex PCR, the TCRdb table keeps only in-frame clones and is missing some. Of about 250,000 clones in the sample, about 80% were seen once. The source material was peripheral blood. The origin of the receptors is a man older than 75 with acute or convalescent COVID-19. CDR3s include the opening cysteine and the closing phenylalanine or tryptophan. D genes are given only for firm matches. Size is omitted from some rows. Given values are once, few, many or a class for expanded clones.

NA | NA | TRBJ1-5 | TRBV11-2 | TGTGCCAGCAGCTTAGCGGTGAATCAGCCCCAGCATTTT | CASSLAVNQPQHF
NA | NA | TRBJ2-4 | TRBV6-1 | TGTGCCAGCAGTGAATTGCTCAGGGGAGCCAAAAACATTCAGTACTTC | CASSELLRGAKNIQYF
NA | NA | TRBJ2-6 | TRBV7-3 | TGTGCCAGCAGCCCCCGCCCGGGACAAATTCCTATATCTGGGGCCAACGTCCTGACTTTC | CASSPRPGQIPISGANVLTF
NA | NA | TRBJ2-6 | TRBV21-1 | TGTGCCAGCACCTCTAGGCAAGGCTCCTCTGGGGCCAACGTCCTGACTTTC | CASTSRQGSSGANVLTF
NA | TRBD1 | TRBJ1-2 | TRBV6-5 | TGTGCCAGCAGCCGGACAGGGATTATTTATGGCTACACCTTC | CASSRTGIIYGYTF
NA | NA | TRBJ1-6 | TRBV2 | TGTGCCAGCATCGAGGGCAGGGGATCCTCACCCCTCCACTTT | CASIEGRGSSPLHF
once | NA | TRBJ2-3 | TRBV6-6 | TGTGCCACGGGGGTTCGGGTTACGCAGTATTTT | CATGVRVTQYF
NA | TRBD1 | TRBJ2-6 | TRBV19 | TGTGCCAGTAGGACCCAGGGGGCTGGGGCCAACGTCCTGACTTTC | CASRTQGAGANVLTF
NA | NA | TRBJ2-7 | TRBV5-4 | TGTGCCAGCAGCTTTCTGTCCTACGAGCAGTACTTC | CASSFLSYEQYF
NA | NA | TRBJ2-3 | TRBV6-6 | TGTGCCAGCAGTTCCCCCGATGGGGGGACAGATACGCAGTATTTT | CASSSPDGGTDTQYF
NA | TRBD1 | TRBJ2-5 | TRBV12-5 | TGTGCTAGTGGTTTGGCCCGGGACGGGACAGGGACCCAGTACTTC | CASGLARDGTGTQYF
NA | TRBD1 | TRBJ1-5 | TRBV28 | TGTGCCAGCAGTTTATCTCAGGGGGCGCAAGGTCAGCCCCAGCATTTT | CASSLSQGAQGQPQHF
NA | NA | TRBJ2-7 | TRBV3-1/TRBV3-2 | TGTGCCAGCAGAGCCGGGACTCCGACCTACGAGCAGTACTTC | CASRAGTPTYEQYF
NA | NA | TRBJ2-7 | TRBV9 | TGTGCCAGCAGCGCCTCAACCCAGGGAACACTAAGATCCGAGCAGTACTTC | CASSASTQGTLRSEQYF
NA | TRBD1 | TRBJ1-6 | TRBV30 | TGTGCCTGGAGTGGAGGGACAGTAAATTCACCCCTCCACTTT | CAWSGGTVNSPLHF
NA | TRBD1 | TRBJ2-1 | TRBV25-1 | TGTGCCAGCAGTGAAACTGCCGGGACAGGGGGCAGGTACAATGAGCAGTTCTTC | CASSETAGTGGRYNEQFF
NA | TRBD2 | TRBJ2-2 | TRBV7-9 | TGTGCCAGCAGTCCCCGGACCGGGGGGTTCACCGGGGAGCTGTTTTTT | CASSPRTGGFTGELFF
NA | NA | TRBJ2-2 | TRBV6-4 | TGTGCCGGAAAAGGGGCCTCGAACACCGGGGAGCTGTTTTTT | CAGKGASNTGELFF
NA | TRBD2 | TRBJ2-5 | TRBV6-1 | TGTGCCAGCAGTGAGACTAGCGGGGGGCAAGAGACCCAGTACTTC | CASSETSGGQETQYF
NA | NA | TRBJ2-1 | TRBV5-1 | TGCGCCAGCAGCGTACAGGTTAATCCCACCTACAATGAGCAGTTCTTC | CASSVQVNPTYNEQFF
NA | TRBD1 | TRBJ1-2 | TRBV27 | TGTGCCAGCAGGCCAGGACAGGGGAGAGGCTACACCTTC | CASRPGQGRGYTF
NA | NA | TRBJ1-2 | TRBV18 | TGTGCCAGCTCACCACCAGGACAGTCCTATGGCTACACCTTC | CASSPPGQSYGYTF
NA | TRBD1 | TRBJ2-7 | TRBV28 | TGTGCCAGCAGTGCCCGCACAGGGGTATCCCCCTACGAGCAGTACTTC | CASSARTGVSPYEQYF
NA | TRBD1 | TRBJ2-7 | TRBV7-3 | TGTGCCAGCAGCTTAAACAGGGGCGAGCAGTACTTC | CASSLNRGEQYF
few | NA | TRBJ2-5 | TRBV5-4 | TGTGCCAGCAGCTTGGACCCAGGGCTCGAAGAGACCCAGTACTTC | CASSLDPGLEETQYF
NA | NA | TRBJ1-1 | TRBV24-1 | TGTGCCACCAGTGCCCCTCCCGGGACATCAATGAACACTGAAGCTTTCTTT | CATSAPPGTSMNTEAFF
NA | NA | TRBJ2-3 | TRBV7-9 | TGTGCCAGCAGCCCTAGTCCGGGGTCCGGTTTGGATACGCAGTATTTT | CASSPSPGSGLDTQYF
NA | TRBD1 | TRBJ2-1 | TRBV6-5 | TGTGCCAGCAGTTACTCCTTGGGACAGAGCCACAATGAGCAGTTCTTC | CASSYSLGQSHNEQFF
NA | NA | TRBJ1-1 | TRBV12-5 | TGTGCTAGTGCACGGGAGACTCTTATGAACACTGAAGCTTTCTTT | CASARETLMNTEAFF
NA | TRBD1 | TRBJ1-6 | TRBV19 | TGTGCCAGTAGTATATCCCTCACTGGACAGGGGAATTCACCCCTCCACTTT | CASSISLTGQGNSPLHF
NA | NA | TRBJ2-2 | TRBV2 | TGTGCCAGCAGTCGTCGCGGGCTAGCTGACGGGGAGCTGTTTTTT | CASSRRGLADGELFF
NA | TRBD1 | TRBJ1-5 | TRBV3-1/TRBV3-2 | TGTGCCAGCAGCCAATACAGGGGGCGTCAGCCCCAGCATTTT | CASSQYRGRQPQHF
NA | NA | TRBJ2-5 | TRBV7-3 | TGTGCCAGCAGCGTAAAGGGCGGGACAGTTCAAGAGACCCAGTACTTC | CASSVKGGTVQETQYF
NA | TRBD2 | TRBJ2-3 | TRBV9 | TGTGCCAGCAGCGTCGGGACTAGCTGGAGGTCAGATACGCAGTATTTT | CASSVGTSWRSDTQYF
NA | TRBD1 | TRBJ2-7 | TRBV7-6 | TGTGCCAGCAGCTTAACTAGGGACAGTTTCTACGAGCAGTACTTC | CASSLTRDSFYEQYF
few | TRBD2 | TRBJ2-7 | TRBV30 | TGTGCCTGGAGTGTCGGGGGGACCTCCTACGAGCAGTACTTC | CAWSVGGTSYEQYF
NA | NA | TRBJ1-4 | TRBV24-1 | TGTGCCACCAGTGATTTGGAGGGCGACTACGTTGATGAAAAACTGTTTTTT | CATSDLEGDYVDEKLFF